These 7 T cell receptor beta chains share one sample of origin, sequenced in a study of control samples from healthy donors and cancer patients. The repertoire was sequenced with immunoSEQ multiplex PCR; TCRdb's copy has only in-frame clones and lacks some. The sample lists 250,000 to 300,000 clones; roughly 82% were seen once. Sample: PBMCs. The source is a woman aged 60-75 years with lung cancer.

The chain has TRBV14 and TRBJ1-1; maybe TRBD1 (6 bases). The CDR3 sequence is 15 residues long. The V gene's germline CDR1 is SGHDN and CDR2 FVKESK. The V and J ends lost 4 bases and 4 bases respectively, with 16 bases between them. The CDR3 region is CASSRGLAGVTEAFF. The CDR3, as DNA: TGTGCCAGCAGCCGAGGACTGGCAGGGGTCACTGAAGCTTTCTTT.

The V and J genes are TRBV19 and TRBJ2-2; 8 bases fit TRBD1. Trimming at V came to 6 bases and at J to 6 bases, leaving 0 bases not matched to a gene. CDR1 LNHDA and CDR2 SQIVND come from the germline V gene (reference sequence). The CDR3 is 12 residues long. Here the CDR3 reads CASRDRAGELFF. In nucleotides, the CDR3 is TGTGCCAGTAGGGACAGGGCCGGGGAGCTGTTTTTT.

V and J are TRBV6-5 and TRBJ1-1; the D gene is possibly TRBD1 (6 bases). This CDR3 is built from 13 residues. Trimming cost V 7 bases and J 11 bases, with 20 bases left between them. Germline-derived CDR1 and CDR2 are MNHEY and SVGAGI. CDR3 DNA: TGTGCCAGCAAGAATCCATGGGGGGCCGGTGCTTTCTTT. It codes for CASKNPWGAGAFF.

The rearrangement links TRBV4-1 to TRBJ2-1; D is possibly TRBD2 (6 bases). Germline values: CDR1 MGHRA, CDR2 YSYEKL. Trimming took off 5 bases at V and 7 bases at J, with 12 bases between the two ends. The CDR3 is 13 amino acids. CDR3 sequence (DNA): TGCGCCAGCAGCTGGGACTTCTTGAATGAGCAGTTCTTC. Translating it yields CASSWDFLNEQFF.

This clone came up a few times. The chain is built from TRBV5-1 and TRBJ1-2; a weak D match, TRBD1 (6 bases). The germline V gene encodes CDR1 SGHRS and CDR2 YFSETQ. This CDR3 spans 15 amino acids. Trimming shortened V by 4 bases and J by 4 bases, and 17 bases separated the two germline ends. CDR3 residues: CASSGYGGLSYGYTF. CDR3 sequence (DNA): TGCGCCAGCAGCGGGTACGGGGGGCTTAGCTATGGCTACACCTTC.

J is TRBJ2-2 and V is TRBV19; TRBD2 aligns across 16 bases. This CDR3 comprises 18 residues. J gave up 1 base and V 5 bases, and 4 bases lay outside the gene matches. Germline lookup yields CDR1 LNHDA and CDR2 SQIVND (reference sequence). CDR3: CASSSGTSGRGNTGELFF. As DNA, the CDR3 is TGTGCCAGTAGTTCTGGGACTAGCGGGAGGGGGAACACCGGGGAGCTGTTTTTT. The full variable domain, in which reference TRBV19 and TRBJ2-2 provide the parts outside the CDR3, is DGGITQSPKYLFRKEGQNVTLSCEQNLNHDAMYWYRQDPGQGLRLIYYSQIVNDFQKGDIAEGYSVSREKKESFPLTVTSAQKNPTAFYLCASSSGTSGRGNTGELFFGEGSRLTVL.

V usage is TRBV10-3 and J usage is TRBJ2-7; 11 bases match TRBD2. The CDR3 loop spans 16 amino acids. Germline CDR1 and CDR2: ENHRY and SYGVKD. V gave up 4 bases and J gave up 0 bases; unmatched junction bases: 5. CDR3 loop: CAISGGGLADSYEQYF. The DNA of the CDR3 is TGTGCCATCAGTGGAGGGGGACTAGCGGACTCCTACGAGCAGTACTTC.